The rows below give T cell receptor beta chains drawn from one sample of a study of molecular identifiers for immune sequencing clone quantification. Using its own MiXCR run on the PCR reads, TCRdb lists one record per CDR3 protein. This sample has just over 95,000 distinct CDR3 sequences; roughly a quarter occur once, and the top ten carry under 1%. The sequenced sample consisted of naive CD8+ T cells from blood, with Jurkat cell RNA spiked in. The source is a human donor in good health. Some libraries in this study had Jurkat cell RNA spiked in. Both conserved end residues are part of each CDR3. The D gene is left open where the match is weak. Only some rows state a clone size, as once, few, many or a class for expanded clones.

CDR3 DNA: TGTGCCAGCAGGCGACTAGCGGGAGCGAACAATGAGCAGTTCTTC
CDR3 protein: CASRRLAGANNEQFF
D gene: TRBD2
J gene: TRBJ2-1
V gene: TRBV12-3/TRBV12-4
clone size: many

CDR3 DNA: TGTGCCGGCGATAGCAACGGGGAGCTGTTTTTT
CDR3 protein: CAGDSNGELFF
D gene: .
J gene: TRBJ2-2
V gene: TRBV12-3/TRBV12-4
clone size: many

CDR3 DNA: TGCGCCAGGGGGGATTGGACAGGGATGATACTGAACACTGAAGCTTTCTTT
CDR3 protein: CARGDWTGMILNTEAFF
D gene: TRBD1
J gene: TRBJ1-1
V gene: TRBV10-1
clone size: .

CDR3 DNA: TGCGCCAGCAGCCAAGATCGGGCCCATGAGCAGTTCTTC
CDR3 protein: CASSQDRAHEQFF
D gene: .
J gene: TRBJ2-1
V gene: TRBV4-3
clone size: many

CDR3 DNA: TGTGCCAGCACTGCGGAGGGGGCGAGCACTGGAGCTTTCTTT
CDR3 protein: CASTAEGASTGAFF
D gene: TRBD1
J gene: TRBJ1-1
V gene: TRBV9
clone size: .

CDR3 DNA: TGTGCCAGCAGTTCGCCAGGGGTCGCAGATACGCAGTATTTT
CDR3 protein: CASSSPGVADTQYF
D gene: .
J gene: TRBJ2-3
V gene: TRBV6-2/TRBV6-3
clone size: many

CDR3 DNA: TGTGCCAGCAGTACAAGGACAGATAACTATGGCTACACCTTC
CDR3 protein: CASSTRTDNYGYTF
D gene: .
J gene: TRBJ1-2
V gene: TRBV6-5
clone size: many

CDR3 DNA: TGTGCCAGCAGCAAATTGGGGGGGGGCCAATCAACTTTCTTT
CDR3 protein: CASSKLGGGQSTFF
D gene: .
J gene: TRBJ1-1
V gene: TRBV28
clone size: many

CDR3 DNA: TGTGCCACCAGCAGAGAGGATCAGCCCCAGCATTTT
CDR3 protein: CATSREDQPQHF
D gene: .
J gene: TRBJ1-5
V gene: TRBV15
clone size: few

CDR3 DNA: TGTGCCAGTAGTATGGACATGACCTACGAGCAGTACTTC
CDR3 protein: CASSMDMTYEQYF
D gene: .
J gene: TRBJ2-7
V gene: TRBV19
clone size: .

CDR3 DNA: TGTGCCAGCAGTTCGCCCCTGATTGTAGCGTCCTACGAGCAGTACTTC
CDR3 protein: CASSSPLIVASYEQYF
D gene: .
J gene: TRBJ2-7
V gene: TRBV28
clone size: many

CDR3 DNA: TGTGCCAGCAGTCCAGTTGGTAGAGGGGCGGAGAGCACAGATACGCAGTATTTT
CDR3 protein: CASSPVGRGAESTDTQYF
D gene: .
J gene: TRBJ2-3
V gene: TRBV27
clone size: many

CDR3 DNA: TGTGCCAGCAGTGAAGGATTTGAGGACAGTGTTAACTATGGCTACACCTTC
CDR3 protein: CASSEGFEDSVNYGYTF
D gene: .
J gene: TRBJ1-2
V gene: TRBV2
clone size: many

CDR3 DNA: TGCGCCAGCAGCTTGGGTGGCTTTAAGCTACTAGCGGGAGGTAGAGCCTACGAGCAGTACTTC
CDR3 protein: CASSLGGFKLLAGGRAYEQYF
D gene: TRBD2
J gene: TRBJ2-7
V gene: TRBV5-1
clone size: .

CDR3 DNA: TGTGCCAGCAGTCAATGGACAGGGGACCCCACAGATACGCAGTATTTT
CDR3 protein: CASSQWTGDPTDTQYF
D gene: TRBD1
J gene: TRBJ2-3
V gene: TRBV6-2/TRBV6-3
clone size: many

CDR3 DNA: TGCGCCAGCAGTCAATCGAAGCGGGAGCGGGACACCGGGGAGCTGTTTTTT
CDR3 protein: CASSQSKRERDTGELFF
D gene: TRBD2
J gene: TRBJ2-2
V gene: TRBV23-1
clone size: many

CDR3 DNA: TGTGCCAGCAGCCTAATTGGTTCACCCCTCCACTTT
CDR3 protein: CASSLIGSPLHF
D gene: .
J gene: TRBJ1-6
V gene: TRBV7-6
clone size: few

CDR3 DNA: TGTGCCAGCAGTCCTGACAGCCCCCTCGAGACCCAGTACTTC
CDR3 protein: CASSPDSPLETQYF
D gene: .
J gene: TRBJ2-5
V gene: TRBV28
clone size: .

CDR3 DNA: TGCGGTGCTAGAGATCTCTCTGCAGGGGAGACTGGAGCTTTCTTT
CDR3 protein: CGARDLSAGETGAFF
D gene: .
J gene: TRBJ1-1
V gene: TRBV20-1
clone size: .

CDR3 DNA: TGTGCCAGCAGCACCCACTCCATAATAATAGCTAACACAGATACGCAGTATTTT
CDR3 protein: CASSTHSIIIANTDTQYF
D gene: .
J gene: TRBJ2-3
V gene: TRBV11-2
clone size: .

CDR3 DNA: TGTGCCATCAGGGGAGGGCGGGGGGCCGTTAATGAGCAGTTCTTC
CDR3 protein: CAIRGGRGAVNEQFF
D gene: TRBD2
J gene: TRBJ2-1
V gene: TRBV10-3
clone size: .

CDR3 DNA: TGCGCCAGCAGACGGGACAGGGGAAGTCTTGGCACAGATACGCAGTATTTT
CDR3 protein: CASRRDRGSLGTDTQYF
D gene: TRBD1
J gene: TRBJ2-3
V gene: TRBV5-1
clone size: many

CDR3 DNA: TGTGCCAGCAGATATGACTGGTCGGCGGGCTACGAGCAGTACTTC
CDR3 protein: CASRYDWSAGYEQYF
D gene: .
J gene: TRBJ2-7
V gene: TRBV28
clone size: few

CDR3 DNA: TGTGCCAGCAGCATAACGGACAGGGCCGTGGGACAGCCCCAGCATTTT
CDR3 protein: CASSITDRAVGQPQHF
D gene: TRBD1
J gene: TRBJ1-5
V gene: TRBV7-8
clone size: many

CDR3 DNA: TGCAGTGCTAGAGAGGGTTCCCCCTACGAGCAGTACTTC
CDR3 protein: CSAREGSPYEQYF
D gene: .
J gene: TRBJ2-7
V gene: TRBV20-1
clone size: many

CDR3 DNA: TGTGCCAGCAGCGCCCGGTCCCTTAATTCACCCCTCCACTTT
CDR3 protein: CASSARSLNSPLHF
D gene: .
J gene: TRBJ1-6
V gene: TRBV9
clone size: .

CDR3 DNA: TGTGCCAGCAGCGTAGCGGACCAATACAATGAGCAGTTCTTC
CDR3 protein: CASSVADQYNEQFF
D gene: .
J gene: TRBJ2-1
V gene: TRBV9
clone size: many

CDR3 DNA: TGTGCCAGTAGTATAGAGCGGGGTACCTACAATGAGCAGTTCTTC
CDR3 protein: CASSIERGTYNEQFF
D gene: .
J gene: TRBJ2-1
V gene: TRBV19
clone size: .